This passage covers 14 T cell receptor beta chains from one sample sequenced in a study of spatial heterogeneity in lung cancer. Their recognized antigens are unknown. A single record per CDR3 protein comes from TCRdb applying MiXCR to the 5' RACE reads. Seen here are under 20,000 distinct CDR3 sequences, about 6% observed once, and the top ten hold around a tenth. Indicated time point: sample taken at primary tumor resection. Study-wide results and caveats: Higher tumor mutation counts went along with higher counts of expanded intratumoral alpha and beta TCRs.

The specimen was lung tumor tissue, collected at surgery. These receptors all stem from a female donor with early-stage non-small cell lung cancer.

As concerns this clonotype: Being one base from a much bigger clone, this may be a read error. The gene calls are TRBV7-8 and TRBJ1-4; a possible D gene is TRBD1 (5 bases). Germline CDR1 reads SGHVS; CDR2 reads FQNEAQ. The CDR3 runs 15 residues. The CDR3 nucleotides read TGTGCCAGCAGCTTCTCAGGGCAGGTTAATGAAATACTGTTTTTT. This codes for CASSFSGQVNEILFF. The full variable domain, rest sourced from reference TRBV7-8 and TRBJ1-4, is GAGVSQSPRYKVAKRGQDVALRCDPISGHVSLFWYQQALGQGPEFLTYFQNEAQLDKSGLPSDRFFAERPEGSVSTLKIQRTQQEDSAVYLCASSFSGQVNEILFFGSGTQLSVL.

This clonotype was detected ten times or more. The chain has TRBV18 and TRBJ1-6; perhaps TRBD1 as D (6 bases). Germline V gives CDR1 KGHSH, CDR2 LQKENI. The CDR3 totals 14 residues. Trimming shortened V by 2 bases and J by 7 bases, and 9 bases separated the two germline ends. The CDR3: CASSPGTGNSPLHF. The CDR3 region has the DNA TGTGCCAGCTCACCAGGCACAGGGAATTCACCCCTCCACTTT.

At least ten counts were recorded for this clonotype. This chain connects TRBV28 to TRBJ2-7, with D possibly matching TRBD2 (6 bases). The V gene's germline CDR1 is MDHEN and CDR2 SYDVKM. The germline V and J ends were trimmed by 7 bases and 0 bases, with 13 bases remaining between them. CDR3 length: 14 amino acids. The CDR3 coding sequence is TGTGCCAGCAATACGGCGGGAAGCTCCTACGAGCAGTACTTC. Encoded protein: CASNTAGSSYEQYF.

Only a few counts were recorded for this clonotype. The chain is built from TRBV9 and TRBJ2-1; 11 positions agree with TRBD1. V lost 3 bases and J lost 3; bases outside the gene matches: 8. Germline V CDR1 and CDR2: SGDLS, YYNGEE. CDR3 size: 17 residues. The DNA of the CDR3 is TGTGCCAGCAGCGCCCGGACAGGGGGCACCATCTACAATGAGCAGTTCTTC. It is translated as CASSARTGGTIYNEQFF.

This clonotype was seen repeatedly, ten times or more. The V gene is TRBV20-1, the J gene TRBJ1-1; 12 bases fit TRBD1. The germline CDR1 and CDR2 sequences are DFQATT and SNEGSKA (reference sequence). This CDR3 region has 13 residues. Trimming cost V 6 bases and J 4 bases; bases outside gene matches: 3. The CDR3 is CSAQGQGATEAFF. The CDR3 DNA follows: TGCAGTGCCCAGGGACAGGGGGCCACTGAAGCTTTCTTT.

This sequence joins TRBV7-9 and TRBJ2-1; D is uncertain. CDR1 and CDR2 from the germline V gene are SEHNR and FQNEAQ (reference sequence). There are 14 residues in the CDR3. V was clipped by 4 bases and J by 7 bases, with 14 bases between them. The CDR3 protein is CASSSPAAENEQFF. DNA for the CDR3: TGTGCCAGCAGCTCCCCCGCGGCGGAGAATGAGCAGTTCTTC.

There are many counts of this clonotype. The chain recombines TRBV5-1 with TRBJ1-1; D ambiguous. This CDR3 region has 14 residues. The germline V gene has CDR1 SGHRS and CDR2 YFSETQ. V lost 1 base, J lost 1 base, and 8 bases lay in between. The CDR3 sequence is CASSLSPPNTEAFF. As DNA, the CDR3 is TGCGCCAGCAGCTTGTCCCCACCGAACACTGAAGCTTTCTTT.

This clonotype was recorded many times. The rearrangement links TRBV3-1 to TRBJ1-1, with TRBD1 matching 8 bases. This CDR3 is built from 14 residues. V was clipped by 3 bases and J by 8 bases; unmatched bases: 8. The germline CDR1 and CDR2 sequences are LGHDT and YNNKEL (reference sequence). DNA of the CDR3: TGTGCCAGCAGCCACGAAGGACAGGGTACGGAAGCTTTCTTT. It specifies CASSHEGQGTEAFF.

The CDR3 DNA reads TGCAGCGTGTGGGGATTAGGGAACCAAGAGACCCAGTACTTC. Its translation is CSVWGLGNQETQYF. The chain employs TRBV29-1 and TRBJ2-5; D is unresolved. This CDR3 is 14 amino acids long. Germline assignment: CDR1 SQVTM and CDR2 ANQGSEA. Trimming pared 6 bases from V and 0 bases from J, leaving 14 bases between.

This clonotype turned up a few times. V usage is TRBV10-3 and J usage is TRBJ2-3, with 10 bases identical to TRBD2. The ends lost 0 bases at V and 0 bases at J; junction bases unmatched: 3. There are 17 residues in the CDR3. In germline, CDR1 is ENHRY, CDR2 SYGVKD. As DNA, the CDR3 is TGTGCCATCAGTGAGTCGCCTAGCGGGAGTAGCACAGATACGCAGTATTTT. This translates into CAISESPSGSSTDTQYF.

The genes are TRBV4-3 and TRBJ2-5; tentative D call: TRBD1 (5 bases). CDR3 length: 13 residues. V was pared by 4 bases and J by 3 bases, with 9 bases between. Germline V gene sequence: CDR1 LGHNA, CDR2 YSLEER. CDR3 sequence reads: CASSRGREETQYF. CDR3 sequence (DNA): TGCGCCAGCAGCCGGGGCAGGGAAGAGACCCAGTACTTC.

This clonotype was seen at least ten times. The genes are TRBV3-1 and TRBJ2-3, with D hard to call. Per the germline V gene, CDR1 is LGHDT and CDR2 is YNNKEL (reference sequence). The length of the CDR3 is 13 residues. V was trimmed by 3 bases and J by 4 bases, leaving 8 bases between them. The CDR3 sequence is CASSHAGADTQYF. CDR3 coding DNA: TGTGCCAGCAGCCATGCAGGAGCAGATACGCAGTATTTT.

Ten or more counts support this clonotype. The V call is TRBV20-1, the J call TRBJ2-3; D is possibly TRBD1 or TRBD2 (6 bases each). Germline CDR1 reads DFQATT; CDR2 reads SNEGSKA (reference sequence). The V gene lost 3 bases and the J gene lost 8 bases, with 18 bases spanning the gap. The CDR3 length is 14 residues. The CDR3 loop is CSAREGGPRSTQYF. CDR3 nucleotides: TGCAGTGCTAGGGAGGGGGGCCCCCGCTCTACGCAGTATTTT.

In this sample, this clonotype turned up many times. This chain connects TRBV3-1 to TRBJ2-2, with D hard to call. The CDR3 length is 14 residues. CDR1 LGHDT and CDR2 YNNKEL come from the germline V gene (reference sequence). Trimming shortened V by 3 bases and J by 0 bases, and 5 bases separated the two germline ends. The CDR3 bases are TGTGCCAGCAGCCAGGGCACGAACACCGGGGAGCTGTTTTTT. This codes for CASSQGTNTGELFF.